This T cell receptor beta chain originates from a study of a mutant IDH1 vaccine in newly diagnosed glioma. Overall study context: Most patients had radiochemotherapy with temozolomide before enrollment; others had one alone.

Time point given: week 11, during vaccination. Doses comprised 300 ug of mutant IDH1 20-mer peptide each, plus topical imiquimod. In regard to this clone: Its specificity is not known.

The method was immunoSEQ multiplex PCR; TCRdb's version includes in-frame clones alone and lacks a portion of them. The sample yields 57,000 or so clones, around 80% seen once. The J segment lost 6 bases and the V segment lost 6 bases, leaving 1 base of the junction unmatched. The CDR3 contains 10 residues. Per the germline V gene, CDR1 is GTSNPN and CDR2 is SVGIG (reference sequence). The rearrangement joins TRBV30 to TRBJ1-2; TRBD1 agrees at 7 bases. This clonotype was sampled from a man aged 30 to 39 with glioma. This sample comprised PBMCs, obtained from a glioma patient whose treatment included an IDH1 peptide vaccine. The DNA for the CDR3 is TGTGCCTGTCAGGGGGATGGCTACACCTTC. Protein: CACQGDGYTF.